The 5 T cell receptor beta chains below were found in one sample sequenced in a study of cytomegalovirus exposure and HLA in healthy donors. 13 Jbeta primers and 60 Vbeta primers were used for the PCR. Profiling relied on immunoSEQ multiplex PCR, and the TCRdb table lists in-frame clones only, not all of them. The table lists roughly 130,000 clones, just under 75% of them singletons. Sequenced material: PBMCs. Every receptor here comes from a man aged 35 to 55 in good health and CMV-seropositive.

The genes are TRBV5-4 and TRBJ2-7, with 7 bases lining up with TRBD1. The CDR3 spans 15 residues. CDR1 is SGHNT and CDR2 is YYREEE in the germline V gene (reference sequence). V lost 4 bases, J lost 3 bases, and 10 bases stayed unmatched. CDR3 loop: CASSAGQAVIYEQYF. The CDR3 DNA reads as TGTGCCAGCAGCGCAGGACAGGCCGTAATCTACGAGCAGTACTTC.

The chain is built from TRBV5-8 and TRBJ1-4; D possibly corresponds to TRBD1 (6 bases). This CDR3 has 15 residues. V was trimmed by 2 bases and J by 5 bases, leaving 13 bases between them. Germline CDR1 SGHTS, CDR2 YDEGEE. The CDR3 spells CASSLGSTGNEKLFF. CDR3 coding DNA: TGTGCCAGCAGCTTAGGTTCGACAGGAAATGAAAAACTGTTTTTT.

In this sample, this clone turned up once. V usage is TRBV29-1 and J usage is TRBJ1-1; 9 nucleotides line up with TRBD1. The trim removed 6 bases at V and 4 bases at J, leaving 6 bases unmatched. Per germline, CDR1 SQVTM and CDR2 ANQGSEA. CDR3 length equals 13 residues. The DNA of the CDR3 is TGCAGCGTCGCGTCGACAGGGGGCACTGAAGCTTTCTTT. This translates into CSVASTGGTEAFF.

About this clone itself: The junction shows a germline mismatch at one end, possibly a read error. CDR3 sequence reads: CASSPTGDRGNF. The CDR3 DNA reads TGTGCCAGCAGCCCTACCGGTGACAGGGGGAACTTC. The chain carries TRBV6-1 and TRBJ1-2; 9 positions agree with TRBD1. Germline CDR1 and CDR2: MNHNS and SASEGT. CDR3 length: 12 residues.

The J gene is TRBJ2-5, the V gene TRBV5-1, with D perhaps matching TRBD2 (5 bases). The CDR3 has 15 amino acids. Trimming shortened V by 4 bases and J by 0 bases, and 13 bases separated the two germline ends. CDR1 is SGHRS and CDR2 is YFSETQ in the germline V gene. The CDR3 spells CASSQRSGYQETQYF. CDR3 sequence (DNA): TGCGCCAGCAGCCAACGCTCGGGGTACCAAGAGACCCAGTACTTC.